This passage covers 17 T cell receptor beta chains from one sample sequenced in a study of breast tumors, draining lymph nodes, adjacent tissues. Breast cancer patients provided tissue from their axillary draining lymph nodes. TCRdb ran MiXCR on the multiplex PCR reads and lists one entry per CDR3 protein. The table records 150,000 to 250,000 distinct CDR3 sequences, roughly 31% of them present only once. The sequenced sample was axillary lymph node tissue. The receptors derive from a female donor with breast cancer. Some clones in this sample may be carry-over from other donors' samples.

This clonotype came up a few times. The chain joins TRBV6-6 to TRBJ2-3; 14 bases match TRBD2. The CDR3 spans 18 residues. From germline, CDR1 is MNHNY and CDR2 SVGAGI (reference sequence). V trimming: 8 bases; J trimming: 0 bases; junction bases outside the gene matches: 10. The CDR3 sequence is CASQPGTSGSRSTDTQYF. The CDR3 nucleotides are TGTGCCAGCCAACCCGGGACTAGCGGGAGCCGCAGCACAGATACGCAGTATTTT.

With regard to this clonotype: A much larger clone is a single base away; this may be a read error. V is TRBV13 and J is TRBJ2-7; 13 bases are shared with TRBD2. Per the germline V gene, CDR1 is PRHDT and CDR2 is FYEKMQ (reference sequence). With V trimmed by 5 bases and J by 4 bases, 8 bases remained unmatched. CDR3 length: 16 amino acids. The CDR3 nucleotides read TGTGCCAGCAGCCCTCATGGACTAGCGGGAGTGTACGAGCAGTACTTC. Residues: CASSPHGLAGVYEQYF.

This clonotype was observed many times. V usage is TRBV13 and J usage is TRBJ2-7; TRBD1 agrees at 9 bases. The CDR3 runs to 16 residues. V lost 5 bases to trimming and J lost 5 bases; unmatched junction nucleotides: 13. CDR1 and CDR2 (germline): PRHDT, FYEKMQ (reference sequence). The CDR3 DNA sequence: TGTGCCAGCAGCGTGTACCGGGACAGGGTATACAACGAGCAGTACTTC. Its translation: CASSVYRDRVYNEQYF. Looking up the rest from reference TRBV13 and TRBJ2-7 gives the full variable domain: AAGVIQSPRHLIKEKRETATLKCYPIPRHDTVYWYQQGPGQDPQFLISFYEKMQSDKGSIPDRFSAQQFSDYHSELNMSSLELGDSALYFCASSVYRDRVYNEQYFGPGTRLTVT.

As concerns this clonotype: Given a much more abundant clone one base away, this may be a read error. V and J are TRBV10-3 and TRBJ2-4; D may be TRBD1 (8 bases). V gave up 3 bases and J gave up 5 bases, with 17 bases separating them. This CDR3 contains 16 residues. Germline values: CDR1 ENHRY, CDR2 SYGVKD. CDR3 sequence: CAISEPTGEGQNIQYF. CDR3 DNA sequence: TGTGCCATCAGTGAACCGACAGGGGAGGGCCAAAACATTCAGTACTTC.

The table lists this clonotype with many counts. The chain carries TRBV4-1 and TRBJ2-7, with a weak D call TRBD1 (6 bases). CDR1 MGHRA and CDR2 YSYEKL come from the germline V gene. The CDR3 is made up of 16 amino acids. V gave up 3 bases and J gave up 4 bases, with 19 bases separating them. In DNA form, the CDR3 reads TGCGCCAGCAGCCATACCAGGGGAAGGGGTACGTACGAGCAGTACTTC. This encodes CASSHTRGRGTYEQYF.

This clonotype was seen many times. The chain recombines TRBV20-1 with TRBJ1-2; D is perhaps TRBD1 (5 bases). Trimming shortened V by 4 bases and J by 3 bases, and 18 bases separated the two germline ends. Germline loops: CDR1 DFQATT, CDR2 SNEGSKA (reference sequence). This CDR3 is 15 amino acids long. CDR3 coding DNA: TGCAGTGCTAAGAGCACAGGAGCTAACTACTATGGCTACACCTTC. This sequence encodes CSAKSTGANYYGYTF.

This clonotype was recorded many times. This chain connects TRBV3-1 to TRBJ2-7, with D unclear. Between the trimmed V and J ends, which lost 2 bases and 7 bases, there was a span of 15 bases. CDR3 length equals 14 residues. Germline values: CDR1 LGHDT, CDR2 YNNKEL (reference sequence). CDR3 sequence (DNA): TGTGCCAGCAGCCAAAATAGTGACCAAGCAGAGCAGTACTTC. This sequence encodes CASSQNSDQAEQYF.

The CDR3 spells CSARNSQGTYTPLHF. The CDR3, as DNA: TGCAGTGCTAGAAATTCCCAGGGAACCTACACACCCCTCCACTTT. The chain uses TRBV20-1 and TRBJ1-6, with TRBD1 as a possible D gene (5 bases). Trimming removed 2 bases at V and 11 bases at J, with 19 bases between. CDR3 length: 15 amino acids. Germline-derived CDR1 and CDR2 are DFQATT and SNEGSKA (reference sequence).

V and J are TRBV12-3 or TRBV12-4 and TRBJ2-5, with 10 bases lining up with TRBD2. The CDR3 totals 16 residues. V lost 6 bases, J lost 4 bases, and 11 bases stayed unmatched. This CDR3 reads CASSFTSGTLGETQYF. The CDR3 DNA sequence: TGTGCCAGCAGCTTCACTAGCGGGACACTCGGAGAGACCCAGTACTTC.

This clonotype was observed many times. The chain has TRBV19 and TRBJ2-2; 8 bases map to TRBD2. In germline, CDR1 is LNHDA, CDR2 SQIVND (reference sequence). The CDR3 is made up of 16 amino acids. V shed 4 bases and J 7 bases; nucleotides not matched to a gene: 11. DNA of the CDR3: TGTGCCAGTAGTAATGAAGCGGGAGCGGGTTACGGGGAGCTGTTTTTT. The encoded protein is CASSNEAGAGYGELFF.

This clonotype was recorded only once. The CDR3 does not close with the conserved phenylalanine or tryptophan, likely indicating a read error. It is unclear where the CDR3 begins or ends on the DNA, so no DNA is shown, and the CDR3 is as TCRdb lists it. This sequence joins TRBV20-1 and TRBJ2-2; no check of the table's D call, TRBD1, against the DNA was made. The CDR3 contains 16 residues when both ends are counted. In germline, CDR1 is DFQATT, CDR2 SNEGSKA (reference sequence). CDR3 loop: CSARVPPGQGTGELLL.

This clonotype came up once. The V call is TRBV19, the J call TRBJ1-4; no reliable D call. The CDR3 length is 16 residues. CDR1 is LNHDA, CDR2 SQIVND, per germline (reference sequence). V lost 1 base to trimming and J lost 8 bases, with 17 bases between them. CDR3 amino acids: CASSIAEGRQREKLFF. CDR3 coding DNA: TGTGCCAGTAGTATAGCTGAAGGGCGCCAAAGGGAAAAACTGTTTTTT.

This clonotype was counted ten times or more. Mismatch with germline at one junction end may stem from a read error. CDR3 bases: TGCAGTGCTGAACTAGGGGATGAGCAGTCCTTC. It yields the protein CSAELGDEQSF. The rearrangement uses TRBV20-1 and TRBJ2-1; D assignment may be TRBD1 or TRBD2 (5 bases each). The CDR3 covers 11 residues. Germline lookup yields CDR1 DFQATT and CDR2 SNEGSKA (reference sequence).

The V call is TRBV6-6, the J call TRBJ2-2; TRBD1 aligns across 8 bases. CDR1 and CDR2 from the germline V gene are MNHNY and SVGAGI (reference sequence). The CDR3 length is 15 residues. The J segment lost 6 bases and the V segment lost 5 bases, leaving 8 bases of the junction unmatched. The CDR3 coding sequence is TGTGCCAGCAGTCATGGGACAGGAGCGTCCGGGGAGCTGTTTTTT. Its protein product is CASSHGTGASGELFF.

On this clonotype itself: The CDR3 does not close with the conserved phenylalanine or tryptophan, likely indicating a read error. The V and J genes are TRBV12-5 and TRBJ2-3; 9 bases are a match to TRBD2. Germline V lookup: CDR1 LGHNT, CDR2 FRNRAP. The CDR3 loop spans 15 amino acids. In DNA, the CDR3 is TGTGCCAGCAGTTCGTATGGCGGGGGGGCTGATACGCAGTATTCT. Encoded protein: CASSSYGGGADTQYS.

The CDR3 loop reads CAGGGNTGELFF. CDR3 nucleotides: TGTGCCGGCGGGGGGAACACCGGGGAGCTGTTTTTT. The chain uses TRBV24-1 and TRBJ2-2; 7 positions agree with TRBD2. Trimming at V came to 12 bases and at J to 1 base, leaving 1 base not matched to a gene. Germline V gene sequence: CDR1 KGHDR, CDR2 SFDVKD. This CDR3 comprises 12 residues.

In this sample, this clonotype turned up many times. J is TRBJ2-1 and V is TRBV20-1; D is possibly TRBD1 or TRBD2 (5 bases each). V was cut by 5 bases and J by 8 bases, with 10 bases left in between. The CDR3 is 11 amino acids. The germline CDR1 and CDR2 sequences are DFQATT and SNEGSKA (reference sequence). CDR3 in amino acids: CSAELGDEQFF. The CDR3 region has the DNA TGCAGTGCTGAACTAGGGGATGAGCAGTTCTTC.